The next 5 T cell receptor beta chains were all read from a single sample in a study of T cells in Graves' hyperthyroidism and ophthalmopathy. RNA transcripts yielded amplified TCR beta CDR3 regions. The HTBI primer set served for first-round RT-PCR of the TCR CDR3. TCRdb processed the multiplex PCR reads anew with MiXCR; each CDR3 protein has one entry. Of about 200,000 distinct CDR3 sequences in the sample, around 17% were seen once. The sample comprised blood. The receptors were sampled from a man aged 40-49 years with Graves' hyperthyroidism.

The V and J genes are TRBV4-3 and TRBJ2-2; the D is unclear. This CDR3 has 14 amino acids. Trimming left V 1 base short and J 4 bases short, with 7 bases between. The germline V gene encodes CDR1 LGHNA and CDR2 YSLEER. DNA of the CDR3: TGCGCCAGCAGCCAAGCTTCAAGCACCGGGGAGCTGTTTTTT. Protein sequence: CASSQASSTGELFF.

This clonotype was seen more than once but under ten times. The chain links TRBV29-1 to TRBJ1-1; D is uncertain. V was trimmed by 1 base and J by 5 bases, leaving 14 bases between them. The CDR3 is 14 amino acids. Germline lookup yields CDR1 SQVTM and CDR2 ANQGSEA. The CDR3 DNA follows: TGCAGCGTTGAAGGACCGGCGGGATGGACTGAAGCTTTCTTT. This gives the protein CSVEGPAGWTEAFF.

Points on this clonotype: This may be a read error: a much more frequent sequence differs by one nucleotide. The chain joins TRBV20-1 to TRBJ2-7; TRBD1 matches 12 bases. CDR3 size: 14 residues. Germline V CDR1 and CDR2: DFQATT, SNEGSKA (reference sequence). V lost 5 bases and J lost 5; bases outside the gene matches: 7. Here the CDR3 DNA reads TGCAGTGCTGGAAAGGGACAGGGGGCGAACGAGCAGTACTTC. Protein product: CSAGKGQGANEQYF.

This clonotype was picked up many times. DNA of the CDR3: TGTGCCAGCAGTCCCTTCCTGGTGGGCCCGGAGGCAGATACGCAGTATTTT. Translation: CASSPFLVGPEADTQYF. The V and J genes are TRBV12-3 or TRBV12-4 and TRBJ2-3; tentatively, D is TRBD2 (5 bases). This CDR3 is built from 17 residues. Trimming cost V 5 bases and J 4 bases, with 22 bases left between them.

The chain links TRBV20-1 to TRBJ1-3; D perhaps matches TRBD1 (5 bases). Germline values: CDR1 DFQATT, CDR2 SNEGSKA (reference sequence). The ends were cut back, 0 bases at V and 2 bases at J, with 11 bases in the middle. The CDR3 is 15 amino acids. The CDR3, as DNA: TGCAGTGCTAGAGATCCCGCAGGGACTGGAAACACCATATATTTT. It specifies CSARDPAGTGNTIYF.